Presented here are 7 T cell receptor beta chains from one specimen sequenced in a study of vaccination effects on CD4 cells after COVID-19 (dated by TCRdb to between 2021 and 2024). Receptor libraries were prepared by the immunoSEQ multiplex PCR assay. The table comes from immuneACCESS by way of TCRdb, which keeps in-frame sequences with V and J called. Part of the clones is missing from these tables; in studies checked, under half for an unresolved V gene and the rest for unknown reasons. The sample data list approximately 47,000 clones, and 60% to 75% of these were observed just once. The ten largest account for 5.5% to 8% of the sample. These receptors' antigens are unknown. After about 10 days of culture, CD4+ T cells were isolated with the EasySep CD4+ T cell isolation kit. Participants received two doses of either the BNT162b2 or the mRNA-1273 mRNA SARS-CoV-2 vaccine. The sequencing used CD4+ T cells from PBMCs cultured without peptide, collected after COVID-19 vaccination. All receptors come from a human donor who received a COVID-19 vaccine.

The CDR3 loop is CASSRVGGYSYNEQFF. The CDR3 coding sequence is TGTGCCAGCAGCCGCGTGGGGGGCTACTCCTACAATGAGCAGTTCTTC. This chain joins TRBV7-9 and TRBJ2-1; tentatively, D is TRBD1 or TRBD2 (6 bases each). V was cut by 5 bases and J by 0 bases, with 14 bases left in between. Germline CDR1 reads SEHNR; CDR2 reads FQNEAQ (reference sequence). The CDR3 length is 16 residues.

The rearrangement links TRBV11-2 to TRBJ1-6; TRBD1 aligns across 8 bases. From germline, CDR1 is SGHAT and CDR2 FQNNGV. V trimming: 3 bases; J trimming: 0 bases; junction bases outside the gene matches: 4. This CDR3 is built from 17 residues. CDR3 protein: CASSFRDRRSYNSPLHF. As DNA, the CDR3 is TGTGCCAGCAGCTTCCGGGACAGGCGCTCCTATAATTCACCCCTCCACTTT.

This clone was seen once. Sequence at one end of the junction differs from germline and may be a read error. This chain links TRBV2 with TRBJ2-1; TRBD2 agrees at 10 bases. Germline CDR1 is SNHLY and CDR2 is FYNNEI. The CDR3 is 14 residues long. The CDR3 DNA reads as TGTGCCAGCAATGAAGCGGGGGGGCTCAATGAGCAGTTCTTC. This translates into CASNEAGGLNEQFF. Together with reference TRBV2 and TRBJ2-1, the CDR3 gives the full variable domain: EPEVTQTPSHQVTQMGQEVILRCVPISNHLYFYWYRQILGQKVEFLVSFYNNEISEKSEIFDDQFSVERPDGSNFTLKIRSTKLEDSAMYFCASNEAGGLNEQFFGPGTRLTVL.

CDR3 in amino acids: CASRGGGQGNDGYTF. The CDR3 DNA follows: TGTGCCAGCAGGGGAGGGGGACAGGGGAATGATGGCTACACCTTC. J is TRBJ1-2 and V is TRBV6-5; 10 positions match TRBD1. The CDR3 spans 15 residues. Germline trimming cut 6 bases from V and 6 bases from J; bases unmatched to any gene: 10. CDR1 is MNHEY and CDR2 is SVGAGI in the germline V gene.

This clone was seen more than once but under ten times. The rearrangement links TRBV6-5 to TRBJ1-4; D is undetermined. Trimming removed 0 bases from V and 3 bases from J, with 8 bases in between. Germline CDR1 MNHEY, CDR2 SVGAGI. This CDR3 has 15 residues. The chain's CDR3 is CASSYSGFPNEKLFF. DNA for the CDR3: TGTGCCAGCAGTTACTCAGGGTTTCCTAATGAAAAACTGTTTTTT.

The rearrangement links TRBV4-2 to TRBJ2-5; D gene ambiguous. There are 13 residues in the CDR3. With 1 base removed from V and 1 base from J, the gap between germline ends came to 4 bases. The germline gives CDR1 LGHNA, CDR2 YNFKEQ. CDR3 DNA: TGTGCCAGCAGCCAAGTCCCCCAAGAGACCCAGTACTTC. This codes for CASSQVPQETQYF.

This clone has a single count. J is TRBJ1-4 and V is TRBV19; no clear D gene. The CDR3 loop spans 15 amino acids. CDR1 and CDR2 (germline): LNHDA, SQIVND (reference sequence). The V and J ends lost 9 bases and 0 bases respectively, with 14 bases between them. The CDR3 coding sequence is TGTGCCAGCCAACCGGGCATTGCAACTAATGAAAAACTGTTTTTT. Translation gives CASQPGIATNEKLFF.